Listed here is a single TCR beta chain. As yet, its antigen is unknown. The primer mix had 60 Vbeta and 13 Jbeta primers. Assay used: immunoSEQ multiplex PCR; TCRdb lists only in-frame clones, some missing. The data contain fewer than 200,000 clones, about 78% of them seen just once; the ten biggest clones take up around 2.5%. The data were taken from a study of cytomegalovirus exposure and HLA in healthy donors. The donors were healthy bone marrow donors. Broader study findings: The authors later found HLA-associated TCR beta chains more clonally expanded than equally common others. Earlier analysis yielded a pattern in which most TCR beta V segments were productive about 87% or about 30% of the time.

This receptor was identified in a man in his sixties in good health and CMV-seronegative. The sample consisted of PBMCs.

CDR3 loop: CASSLNPGSSYEQYF. The CDR3 bases are TGTGCCAGCAGCTTGAATCCAGGATCCTCCTACGAGCAGTACTTC. This chain uses TRBV5-6 with TRBJ2-5, with D unresolved. Gene TRBJ2-7 matches the end of the DNA better, so the J call may be wrong. CDR3 length: 15 amino acids. From germline, CDR1 is SGHDT and CDR2 YYEEEE.